These 16 T cell receptor beta chains were sequenced from one sample in a study of CD8+CD57+ T cells in acquired aplastic anemia. Genomic DNA acted as the template from which TCR beta VDJ combination and CDR3 sequence profiling were carried out. In TCRdb, the reads were re-called with MiXCR into one record per CDR3 protein. Among some 290,000 distinct CDR3 sequences listed, 45% to 70% were seen once. Sequencing input: sorted CD4+, CD8+, or CD8+CD57+ T cells (not recorded which) from PBMCs. Receptors were obtained from a human donor with severe aplastic anemia or a healthy control (not recorded which).

This clonotype has at least ten counts. The chain couples TRBV2 to TRBJ2-7; the match to TRBD1 covers 7 bases. Per germline, CDR1 SNHLY and CDR2 FYNNEI. The CDR3 is made up of 15 amino acids. Losses at the gene ends were 4 bases for V and 0 bases for J; bases not matched to a gene: 6. CDR3 in DNA: TGTGCCAGCAGTGGGAAGACAGGGTACTCCTACGAGCAGTACTTC. Protein: CASSGKTGYSYEQYF. Based on the CDR3 plus reference TRBV2 and TRBJ2-7, the full variable domain is EPEVTQTPSHQVTQMGQEVILRCVPISNHLYFYWYRQILGQKVEFLVSFYNNEISEKSEIFDDQFSVERPDGSNFTLKIRSTKLEDSAMYFCASSGKTGYSYEQYFGPGTRLTVT.

This clonotype was detected only a few times. The V and J genes are TRBV29-1 and TRBJ2-3; D gene uncertain. The CDR3 is 13 residues long. V was cut by 1 base and J by 6 bases, with 11 bases left in between. Germline values: CDR1 SQVTM, CDR2 ANQGSEA. The CDR3 sequence: CSVEGAAPDTQYF. The CDR3 nucleotides read TGCAGCGTTGAAGGGGCGGCGCCCGATACGCAGTATTTT.

The V call is TRBV29-1, the J call TRBJ1-1, with D maybe TRBD1 (5 bases). V lost 8 bases and J 2 bases, leaving 15 bases between the germline ends. The CDR3 has 13 amino acids. Germline CDR1 and CDR2: SQVTM and ANQGSEA. The CDR3 sequence is CSLGQYGNTEAFF. CDR3 nucleotide sequence: TGCAGCTTGGGGCAGTACGGTAACACTGAAGCTTTCTTT.

On this clonotype itself: It is likely a read error, because the conserved phenylalanine at the end of the CDR3 is missing. J is TRBJ2-3 and V is TRBV7-2; D not resolved. The CDR3 spans 13 residues. Germline V lookup: CDR1 SGHTA, CDR2 FQGNSA. V lost 8 bases, J lost 5 bases, and 14 bases lay in between. Here the CDR3 DNA reads TGTGCCAGCGGCCCGCGGACCCGAGATACGCAGTATCTT. This codes for CASGPRTRDTQYL.

This clonotype was counted at least ten times. The chain employs TRBV6-2 or TRBV6-3 and TRBJ1-1; the D gene is possibly TRBD1 (5 bases). This CDR3 contains 16 residues. V was shortened by 8 bases and J by 1 base, with 20 bases between the two germline ends. Germline V gives CDR1 MNHEY, CDR2 SVGEGT. The CDR3 here is CASAHVGLGTNTEAFF. The CDR3 nucleotides read TGTGCCAGCGCTCACGTGGGTCTGGGGACGAACACTGAAGCTTTCTTT.

The rearrangement uses TRBV6-6 and TRBJ2-7, with D perhaps matching TRBD1 (6 bases). This CDR3 region has 15 residues. Trimming removed 4 bases from V and 0 bases from J, with 13 bases in between. Germline V CDR1 and CDR2: MNHNY, SVGAGI (reference sequence). CDR3 protein: CASSSSGTTSYEQYF. CDR3 in DNA: TGTGCCAGCAGTTCATCGGGGACAACCTCCTACGAGCAGTACTTC.

In this sample, this clonotype turned up a few times. The CDR3 bases are TGTGCCAGCAGCCTATTCAAGGGGGCTGACACTGAAGCTTTCTTT. Translation: CASSLFKGADTEAFF. The rearrangement links TRBV7-9 to TRBJ1-1, with 7 bases matching TRBD1. Germline V lookup: CDR1 SEHNR, CDR2 FQNEAQ (reference sequence). With V trimmed by 5 bases and J by 3 bases, 9 bases remained unmatched. The CDR3 has 15 residues.

The genes are TRBV15 and TRBJ2-6; no firm D call. Germline V gives CDR1 LNHNV, CDR2 YYDKDF (reference sequence). The CDR3 consists of 18 residues. V was shortened by 5 bases and J by 0 bases, with 17 bases between the two germline ends. This CDR3 reads CATSPRRRAVSGANVLTF. In DNA, the CDR3 is TGTGCCACCAGCCCCCGCCGAAGGGCCGTCTCTGGGGCCAACGTCCTGACTTTC.

A remark on this clonotype: A much larger clone lies a single base off, so this may be a read error. In DNA form, the CDR3 reads TGTGCCAGCAGTAAACTACGAAACACCATATATTTT. Translated, it gives CASSKLRNTIYF. This sequence joins TRBV6-6 and TRBJ1-3; D not certain. CDR1 MNHNY and CDR2 SVGAGI come from the germline V gene (reference sequence). The CDR3 is 12 amino acids. The V end was cut by 5 bases, the J end by 5 bases, with 7 bases between.

In its sample, this clonotype was seen many times. At one boundary the junction diverges from the germline segment, which might be a read error. The chain recombines TRBV20-1 with TRBJ1-5; D is possibly TRBD1 (6 bases). Germline V CDR1 and CDR2: DFQATT, SNEGSKA (reference sequence). The CDR3 totals 14 residues. CDR3 in DNA: TGCAGTGCGGACAGCTTCTATAGCGATCAGCCCCAGCATTTT. Translated: CSADSFYSDQPQHF.

This chain links TRBV2 with TRBJ2-2; D gene uncertain. The CDR3 is 14 residues long. From germline, CDR1 is SNHLY and CDR2 FYNNEI. Deletions cut 1 base from V and 5 bases from J, with 8 bases between. The CDR3 bases are TGTGCCAGCAGTGAAGAGAGAAGGACCGGGGAGCTGTTTTTT. Its protein product is CASSEERRTGELFF.

This clonotype was found many times. The V call is TRBV12-5, the J call TRBJ1-1, with D perhaps matching TRBD1 (5 bases). V was pared by 7 bases and J by 1 base, with 16 bases between. From germline, CDR1 is LGHNT and CDR2 FRNRAP. This CDR3 has 15 residues. CDR3 in amino acids: CASAPTGATNTEAFF. DNA of the CDR3: TGTGCTAGTGCCCCCACCGGGGCAACGAACACTGAAGCTTTCTTT.

As concerns this clonotype: The junction departs from germline at one end; a sequencing error may be responsible. The chain recombines TRBV29-1 with TRBJ2-7, with TRBD2 as a possible D gene (6 bases). The CDR3 is made up of 15 amino acids. CDR1 is SQVTM, CDR2 ANQGSEA, per germline. The CDR3 nucleotides read TGCAGCGTTGATCAAGGGTGGGGGGATGAGTACGAGCAGTGCTTC. It specifies CSVDQGWGDEYEQCF.

This clonotype was counted many times. V usage is TRBV5-8 and J usage is TRBJ2-1; D is undetermined. Trimming pared 7 bases from V and 0 bases from J, leaving 11 bases between. The CDR3 runs 14 residues. Germline CDR1 SGHTS, CDR2 YDEGEE. CDR3 DNA: TGTGCCAGCTATTGGGCCACCTCCTACAATGAGCAGTTCTTC. It codes for CASYWATSYNEQFF.

This clonotype was found many times. The gene calls are TRBV11-2 and TRBJ2-7; no clear D gene. Germline V gene sequence: CDR1 SGHAT, CDR2 FQNNGV. The CDR3 length is 13 residues. V was cut by 2 bases and J by 3 bases, with 8 bases left in between. CDR3: CASSLSPSYEQYF. The CDR3, as DNA: TGTGCCAGCAGCTTATCCCCTAGCTACGAGCAGTACTTC.

This clonotype has a count of ten or more. The chain uses TRBV6-5 and TRBJ2-5; 8 bases map to TRBD1. Trimming took 8 bases from V and 4 from J; bases not matched to a gene: 9. The CDR3 consists of 14 residues. CDR1 and CDR2 from the germline V gene are MNHEY and SVGAGI. CDR3 bases: TGTGCCAGCGGGAATGACAGGGGCCGAGAGACCCAGTACTTC. Encoded protein: CASGNDRGRETQYF.